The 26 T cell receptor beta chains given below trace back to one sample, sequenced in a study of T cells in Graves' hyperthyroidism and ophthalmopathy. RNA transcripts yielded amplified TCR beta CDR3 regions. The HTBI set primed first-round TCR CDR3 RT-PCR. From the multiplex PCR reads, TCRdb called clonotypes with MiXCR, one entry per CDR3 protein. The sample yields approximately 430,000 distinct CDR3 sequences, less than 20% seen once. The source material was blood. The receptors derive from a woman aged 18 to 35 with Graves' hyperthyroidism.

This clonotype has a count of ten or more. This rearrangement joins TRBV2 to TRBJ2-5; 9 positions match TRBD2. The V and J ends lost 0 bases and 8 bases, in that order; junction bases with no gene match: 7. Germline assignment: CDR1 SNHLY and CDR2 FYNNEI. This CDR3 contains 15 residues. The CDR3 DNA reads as TGTGCCAGCAGTGAAGCAGGCGGGAGGGGCATAACCCAGTACTTC. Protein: CASSEAGGRGITQYF.

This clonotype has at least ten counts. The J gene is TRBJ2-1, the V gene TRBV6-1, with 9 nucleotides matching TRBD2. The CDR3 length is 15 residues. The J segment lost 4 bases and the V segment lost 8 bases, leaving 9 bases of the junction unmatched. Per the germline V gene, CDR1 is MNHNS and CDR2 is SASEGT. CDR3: CASSVSGGGYNEQFF. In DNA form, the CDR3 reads TGTGCCAGCTCAGTTAGCGGGGGTGGTTACAATGAGCAGTTCTTC.

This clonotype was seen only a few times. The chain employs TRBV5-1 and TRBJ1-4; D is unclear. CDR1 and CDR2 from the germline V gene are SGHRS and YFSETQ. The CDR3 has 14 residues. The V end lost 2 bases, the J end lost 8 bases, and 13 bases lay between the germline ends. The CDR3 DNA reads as TGCGCCAGCAGCTTATCCACAGCGAGGGAAAAACTGTTTTTT. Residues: CASSLSTAREKLFF. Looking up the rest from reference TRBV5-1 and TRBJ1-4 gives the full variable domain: KAGVTQTPRYLIKTRGQQVTLSCSPISGHRSVSWYQQTPGQGLQFLFEYFSETQRNKGNFPGRFSGRQFSNSRSEMNVSTLELGDSALYLCASSLSTAREKLFFGSGTQLSVL.

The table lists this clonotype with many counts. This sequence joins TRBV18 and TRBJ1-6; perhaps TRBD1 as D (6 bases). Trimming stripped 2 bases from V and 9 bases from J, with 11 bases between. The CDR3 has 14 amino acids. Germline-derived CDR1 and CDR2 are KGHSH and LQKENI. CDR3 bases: TGTGCCAGCTCACCATGGGGACAAAGTTCACCCCTCCACTTT. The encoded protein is CASSPWGQSSPLHF.

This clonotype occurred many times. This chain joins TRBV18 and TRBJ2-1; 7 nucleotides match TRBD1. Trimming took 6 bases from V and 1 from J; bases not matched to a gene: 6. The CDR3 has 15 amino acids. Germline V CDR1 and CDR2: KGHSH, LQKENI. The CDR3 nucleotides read TGTGCCAGCTCGCCTTACAGGGGATCCTACAATGAGCAGTTCTTC. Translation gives CASSPYRGSYNEQFF.

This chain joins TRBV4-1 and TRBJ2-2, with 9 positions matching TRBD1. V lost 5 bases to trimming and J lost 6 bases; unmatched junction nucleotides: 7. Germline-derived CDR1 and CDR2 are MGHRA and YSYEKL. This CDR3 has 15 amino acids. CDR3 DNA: TGCGCCAGCAGCGTCGGGACAGGGATGGCCGGGGAGCTGTTTTTT. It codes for CASSVGTGMAGELFF.

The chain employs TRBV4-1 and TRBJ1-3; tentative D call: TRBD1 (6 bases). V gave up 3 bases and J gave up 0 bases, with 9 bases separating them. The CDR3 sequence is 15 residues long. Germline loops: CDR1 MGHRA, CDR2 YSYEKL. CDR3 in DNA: TGCGCCAGCAGCCAGGGACAAGTCTCTGGAAACACCATATATTTT. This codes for CASSQGQVSGNTIYF.

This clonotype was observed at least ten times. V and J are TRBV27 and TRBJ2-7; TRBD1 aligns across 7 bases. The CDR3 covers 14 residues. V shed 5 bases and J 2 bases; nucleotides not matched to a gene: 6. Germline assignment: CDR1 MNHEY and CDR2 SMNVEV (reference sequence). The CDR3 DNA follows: TGTGCCAGCAGTCTCCGGGACAGCACCTACGAGCAGTACTTC. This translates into CASSLRDSTYEQYF.

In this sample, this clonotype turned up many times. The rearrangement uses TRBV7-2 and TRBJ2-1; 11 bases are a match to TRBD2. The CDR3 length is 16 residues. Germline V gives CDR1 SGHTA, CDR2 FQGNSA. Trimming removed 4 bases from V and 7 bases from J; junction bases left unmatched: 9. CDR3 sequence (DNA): TGTGCCAGCAGCTCCGGAGTCCCTAGCGGGAGGAATGAGCAGTTCTTC. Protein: CASSSGVPSGRNEQFF.

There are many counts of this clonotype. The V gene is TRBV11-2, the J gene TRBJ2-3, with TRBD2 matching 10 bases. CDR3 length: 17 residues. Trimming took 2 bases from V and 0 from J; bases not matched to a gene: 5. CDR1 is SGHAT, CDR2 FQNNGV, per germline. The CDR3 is CASSLWRAGGSTDTQYF. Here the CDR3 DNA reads TGTGCCAGCAGCTTATGGAGAGCGGGGGGGAGCACAGATACGCAGTATTTT.

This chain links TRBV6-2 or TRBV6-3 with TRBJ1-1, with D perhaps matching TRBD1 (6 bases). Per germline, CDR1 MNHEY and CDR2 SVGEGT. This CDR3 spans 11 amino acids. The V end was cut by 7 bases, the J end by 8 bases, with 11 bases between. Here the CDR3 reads CASNLGTEAFF. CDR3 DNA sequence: TGTGCCAGCAATTTAGGGACAGAAGCTTTCTTT.

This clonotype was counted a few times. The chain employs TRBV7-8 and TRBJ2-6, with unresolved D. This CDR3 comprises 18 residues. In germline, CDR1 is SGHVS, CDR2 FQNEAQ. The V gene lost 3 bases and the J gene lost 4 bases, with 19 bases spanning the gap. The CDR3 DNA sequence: TGTGCCAGCAGCTTGTCCCGGGTTCTTGTAGGGGGGGCCAACGTCCTGACTTTC. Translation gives CASSLSRVLVGGANVLTF. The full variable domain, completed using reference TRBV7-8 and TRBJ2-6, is GAGVSQSPRYKVAKRGQDVALRCDPISGHVSLFWYQQALGQGPEFLTYFQNEAQLDKSGLPSDRFFAERPEGSVSTLKIQRTQQEDSAVYLCASSLSRVLVGGANVLTFGAGSRLTVL.

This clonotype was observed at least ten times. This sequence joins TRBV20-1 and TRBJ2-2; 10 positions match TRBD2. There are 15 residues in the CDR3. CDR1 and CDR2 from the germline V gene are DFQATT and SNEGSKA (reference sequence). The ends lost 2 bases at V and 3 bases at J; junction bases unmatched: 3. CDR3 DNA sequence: TGCAGTGCTAGACCGACTAGCGGGTACACCGGGGAGCTGTTTTTT. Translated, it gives CSARPTSGYTGELFF.

This CDR3 reads CATGGGYQETQYF. The CDR3, as DNA: TGTGCCACCGGAGGAGGGTACCAAGAGACCCAGTACTTC. The chain has TRBV24-1 and TRBJ2-5, with D possibly TRBD2 on 6 matching bases. In germline, CDR1 is KGHDR, CDR2 SFDVKD. The CDR3 loop spans 13 amino acids. Trimming cost V 9 bases and J 0 bases, with 10 bases left between them.

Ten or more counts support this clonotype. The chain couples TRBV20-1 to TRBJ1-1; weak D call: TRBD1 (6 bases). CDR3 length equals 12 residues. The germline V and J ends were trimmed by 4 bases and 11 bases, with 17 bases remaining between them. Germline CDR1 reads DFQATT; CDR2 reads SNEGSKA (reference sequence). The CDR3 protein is CSANRDAPRAFF. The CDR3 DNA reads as TGCAGTGCTAACAGGGACGCCCCGAGGGCTTTCTTT.

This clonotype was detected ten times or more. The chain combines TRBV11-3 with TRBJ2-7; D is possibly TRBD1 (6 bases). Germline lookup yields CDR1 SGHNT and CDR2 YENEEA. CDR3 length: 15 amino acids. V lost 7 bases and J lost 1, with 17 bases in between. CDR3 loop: CASTGKTGPSYEQYF. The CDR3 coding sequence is TGTGCCAGCACGGGAAAAACAGGGCCATCCTACGAGCAGTACTTC.

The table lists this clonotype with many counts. The CDR3 DNA reads as TGTGCCACCAGTGATCCTAGACTAGCGGACTACGAGCAGTACTTC. Its translation is CATSDPRLADYEQYF. The chain recombines TRBV24-1 with TRBJ2-7; 9 bases match TRBD2. Germline V gives CDR1 KGHDR, CDR2 SFDVKD. There are 15 residues in the CDR3. V gave up 3 bases and J gave up 3 bases; unmatched junction bases: 5.

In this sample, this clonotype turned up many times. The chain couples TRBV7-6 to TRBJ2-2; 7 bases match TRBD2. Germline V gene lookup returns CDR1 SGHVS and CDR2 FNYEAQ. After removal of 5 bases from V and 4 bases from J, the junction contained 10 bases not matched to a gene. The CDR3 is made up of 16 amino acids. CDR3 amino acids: CASSLEAAGLTGELFF. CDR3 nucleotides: TGTGCCAGCAGCCTCGAAGCAGCGGGACTCACCGGGGAGCTGTTTTTT.

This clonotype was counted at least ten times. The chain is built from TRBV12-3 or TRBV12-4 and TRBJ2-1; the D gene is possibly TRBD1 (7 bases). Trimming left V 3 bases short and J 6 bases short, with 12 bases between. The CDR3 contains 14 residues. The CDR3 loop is CASSLVRGANEQFF. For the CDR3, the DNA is TGTGCCAGCAGTTTGGTCAGGGGGGCCAATGAGCAGTTCTTC.

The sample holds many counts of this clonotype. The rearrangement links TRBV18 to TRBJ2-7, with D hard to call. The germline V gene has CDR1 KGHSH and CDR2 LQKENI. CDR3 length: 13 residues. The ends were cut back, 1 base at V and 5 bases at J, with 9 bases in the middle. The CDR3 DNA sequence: TGTGCCAGCTCACCACTTGTGGGTGACGAGCAGTACTTC. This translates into CASSPLVGDEQYF.

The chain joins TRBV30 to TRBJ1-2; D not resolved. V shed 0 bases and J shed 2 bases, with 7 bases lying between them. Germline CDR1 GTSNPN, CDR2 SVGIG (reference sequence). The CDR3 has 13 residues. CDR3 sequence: CAWSVPPNYGYTF. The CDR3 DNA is TGTGCCTGGAGTGTGCCCCCGAACTATGGCTACACCTTC.

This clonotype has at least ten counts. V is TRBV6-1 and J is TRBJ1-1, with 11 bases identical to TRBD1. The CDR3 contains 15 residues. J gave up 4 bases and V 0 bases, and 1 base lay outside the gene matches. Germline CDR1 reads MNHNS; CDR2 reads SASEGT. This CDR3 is CASSEAGTGGTEAFF. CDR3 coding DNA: TGTGCCAGCAGTGAAGCCGGGACAGGGGGCACTGAAGCTTTCTTT.

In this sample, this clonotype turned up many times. The CDR3 region has the DNA TGTGCTAGTGCCGAAGTTTTGGTGAAGGAGGGGCGCGTTCCCGAGCAGTACTTC. It yields the protein CASAEVLVKEGRVPEQYF. The rearrangement joins TRBV12-5 to TRBJ2-7; D is possibly TRBD2 (6 bases). There are 18 residues in the CDR3. V was trimmed by 7 bases and J by 6 bases, leaving 31 bases between them. In germline, CDR1 is LGHNT, CDR2 FRNRAP.

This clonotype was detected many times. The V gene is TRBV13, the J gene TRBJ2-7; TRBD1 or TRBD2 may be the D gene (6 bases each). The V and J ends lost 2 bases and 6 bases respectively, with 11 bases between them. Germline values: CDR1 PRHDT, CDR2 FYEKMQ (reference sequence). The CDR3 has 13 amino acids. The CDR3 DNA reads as TGTGCCAGCAGCTTAACCAGGGGAGGCGAGCAGTACTTC. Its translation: CASSLTRGGEQYF.

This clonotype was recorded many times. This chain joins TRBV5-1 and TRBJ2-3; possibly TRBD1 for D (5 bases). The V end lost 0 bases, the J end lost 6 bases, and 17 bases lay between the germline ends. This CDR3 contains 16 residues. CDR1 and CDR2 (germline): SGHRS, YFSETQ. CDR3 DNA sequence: TGCGCCAGCAGCTTGGTTGGGGCTGTTGAAAGGGATACGCAGTATTTT. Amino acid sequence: CASSLVGAVERDTQYF. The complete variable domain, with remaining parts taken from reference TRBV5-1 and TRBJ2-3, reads KAGVTQTPRYLIKTRGQQVTLSCSPISGHRSVSWYQQTPGQGLQFLFEYFSETQRNKGNFPGRFSGRQFSNSRSEMNVSTLELGDSALYLCASSLVGAVERDTQYFGPGTRLTVL.

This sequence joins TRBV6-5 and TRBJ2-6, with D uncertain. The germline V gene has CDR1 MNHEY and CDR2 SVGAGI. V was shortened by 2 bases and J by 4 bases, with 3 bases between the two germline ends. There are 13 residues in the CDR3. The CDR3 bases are TGTGCCAGCAGTTACAGAGGGGCCAACGTCCTGACTTTC. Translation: CASSYRGANVLTF.